This TCR beta chain was found in a study of shared T cell receptors in the human thymus. V shed 2 bases and J 8 bases; nucleotides not matched to a gene: 7. Germline V gives CDR1 KGHSH, CDR2 LQKENI. CDR3 length: 14 amino acids. Data came from immunoSEQ multiplex PCR; TCRdb stores just in-frame clones and leaves some out. The sample holds hundreds of thousands of clones, 70% to 90% seen once. These same data were also listed under a study on human thymus T cells. That source reports: Donation was from healthy Finnish infants who were having corrective surgery that addressed congenital heart defects. The source of the thymus tissue was resections taken during corrective heart surgery.

The V call is TRBV18, the J call TRBJ1-2, with TRBD1 matching over 8 bases. The specimen was thymocytes. The TCR sequence derives from a girl under three years old with a congenital heart defect. The CDR3 spells CASSPGQGADGYTF. DNA for the CDR3: TGTGCCAGCTCACCAGGTCAGGGGGCGGACGGCTACACCTTC.